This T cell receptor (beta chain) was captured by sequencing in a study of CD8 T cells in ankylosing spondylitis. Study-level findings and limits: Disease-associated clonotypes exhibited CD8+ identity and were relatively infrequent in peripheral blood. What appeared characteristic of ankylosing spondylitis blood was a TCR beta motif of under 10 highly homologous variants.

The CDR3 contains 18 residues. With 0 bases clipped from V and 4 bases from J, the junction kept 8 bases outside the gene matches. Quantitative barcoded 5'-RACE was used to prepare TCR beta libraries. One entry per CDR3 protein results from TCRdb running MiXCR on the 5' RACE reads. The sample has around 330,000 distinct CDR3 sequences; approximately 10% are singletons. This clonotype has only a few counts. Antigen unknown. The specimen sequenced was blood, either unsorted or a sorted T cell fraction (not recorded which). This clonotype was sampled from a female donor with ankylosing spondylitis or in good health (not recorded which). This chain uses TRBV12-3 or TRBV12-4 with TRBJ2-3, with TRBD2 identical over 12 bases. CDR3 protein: CASSLALASGRGPDTQYF. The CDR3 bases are TGTGCCAGCAGTTTAGCGCTGGCTAGCGGGAGGGGGCCAGATACGCAGTATTTT.